Below, one T cell receptor (beta chain) is given with its context. It lacks a known antigen. It has no much larger one-base neighbor in the sample; base qualities were not kept. The donors were healthy, HIV-negative adults who had no recently reported acute infections or vaccinations. Only Caucasian adults living in Nashville, Tennessee, USA were represented among the donors. CD4+ T cells were enriched by magnetic negative selection, after which naive cells were positively selected on CD45RA and the negative fraction was taken as the memory subset. Blood was obtained by leukapheresis, after which PBMCs were separated by Ficoll-Histopaque density gradient centrifugation and cryopreserved in liquid nitrogen vapor phase. Purity and quantity of every magnetically sorted T cell population were checked by analytical flow cytometry. From each sorted fraction, genomic DNA was isolated and quantified by UV absorbance on a Nanodrop 2000c.

These data are taken from a study of shared clonotypes between healthy human individuals (dated by TCRdb to about 2020). Concerning the study at large: The cohort included three men and a couple of women between 18 and 49 years of age. For each donor, CD4 naive and CD4 memory were each run on three plates, CD8 naive on two plates, and CD8 memory on one plate. Blood TCR repertoires of about 5 healthy adults were deeply sequenced to estimate repertoire size and the extent of clonotype sharing between individuals. To increase sequencing depth and limit assay-specific biases, TCR repertoire library preparation and sequencing were carried out by different laboratories using diverse techniques. Between about 0.9 and 8.9 billion PBMCs per donor were obtained by leukapheresis. Overall study outcomes, separate from this receptor: Estimated clonotype richness was generally larger for naive than for memory subsets. The genetic and exposure-history diversity represented was limited by the small number of donors. When a few donors were compared, the shared fraction of clonotypes was about 5.4% for naive CD4, about 4% for naive CD8, more than 2% for memory CD4, and roughly 0.43% for memory CD8. Even with the large sequencing depth, rarefaction of the sorted-subset datasets indicated that sequencing was incomplete. Compared with non-shared clonotypes, the clonotypes found in all four sorted-subset donors had higher generation probabilities. Sampling was limited to blood, and TCR repertoires in tissue likely differ from TCR repertoires in blood. Pairwise subsampling led to the expectation that sequencing depth would affect the degree of clonotype sharing among donors.

The CDR3, cysteine through phenylalanine, is 13 amino acids long. The sequence is cut down to CDR3 DNA, 39 bases in frame from base 1. V is cut by 2 bases and J by 7 bases, and the space between the germline ends is 11 bases. The CDR1 and CDR2 encoded by the germline V gene are SQVTM and ANQGSEA. Using the deep immunoSEQ assay, TCR CDR3 regions were amplified from genomic DNA by multiplex PCR. Genomic DNA extracted from each cell subset was distributed evenly over all wells of several immunoSEQ 96-well plates, and each plate served as one replicate. For sorted subsets, approximately 190 ng genomic DNA, equal to 30,000 to 35,000 T cell genomes, was loaded into each replicate PCR. Purified libraries were measured with a Qubit 3.0 fluorometer, size-checked on a Bioanalyzer 2100, and measured again with the KAPA Library Quantification kit. Every immunoSEQ 96-well plate was sequenced on a dedicated single-read 150-cycle Illumina NextSeq 550 flow cell. The authors' pipeline ran thus. Because the immunoSEQ output held only junctional sequences and lacked quality scores, the filtering could not match the filtering applied to full-length reads. Sequences were annotated with PyIR, a Python wrapper for IgBLAST v1.9, using IMGT germline references to assign V/J genes and CDR3. Reads with weak V/J assignments (E-value above 1e-6), missing CDR3, stop codons, out-of-frame junctions, or ambiguous translated residues were removed. V3J clonotypes were defined by identical inferred V gene, J gene, and CDR3 amino acid sequence. Percentage overlap between repertoires was calculated by dividing the number of shared unique clonotypes by the size of the smaller repertoire. RTK rarefaction, the Chao1 estimator, and Recon v2.1 estimates of unobserved clonotypes were used to assess repertoire richness. Generation probabilities for all TCRbeta clonotypes obtained by the gDNA method from a handful of donors were computed using OLGA. TCRdb obtained this table from immuneACCESS and retained in-frame rearrangements with V and J assigned. These tables miss some clones; where compared with another copy, unresolved V genes account for less than half of the shortfall, and the remainder is unexplained. V, J and clone size are those of that table, while D and trimming were read from the DNA. The sample includes over a million clones, with roughly 80% observed a single time. The ten largest clones represent approximately 1.5% of the sample.

Input material: memory CD4+ T cells sorted from blood. The cell subset or site label of this sample denotes: CD45RA-negative fraction. The V and J segments used are TRBV29-1 and TRBJ1-4; the D gene cannot be named for sure. This sequence originates from a man aged 18 to 30 in good health. The nucleotide sequence reads TGCAGCGTTGAAACCGGATCCTCTGAAAAACTGTTTTTT. Its protein reads: CSVETGSSEKLFF.